The next 32 T cell receptor beta chains were all read from a single sample in a study of beta chain features in type 1 diabetes (dated by TCRdb to the late 2010s). On the study overall, not on this receptor specifically: Type 1 diabetes patients showed a moderate but significant shortening of TCRB CDR3 length in all four CD4+ subsets.

Their cognate antigens are unknown. Library preparation was by the immunoSEQ multiplex PCR assay. All of the isolated RNA was reverse transcribed with the High Capacity cDNA Reverse Transcription Kit, so expressed TCRB transcripts were sequenced. TCRdb limited this immuneACCESS table to in-frame rearrangements with V and J called. A share of clones is missing; checked studies link under half to unresolved V genes, and the rest is unexplained. Across this sample there are over 150,000 clones, with over 9% seen only once. 0.5% of the sample rests with the top ten. Sequencing input: central memory CD4+ T cells from blood. The source is a man aged 25-45 years with type 1 diabetes.

V gene TRBV5-1 combines with J gene TRBJ2-3; weak D call: TRBD2 (5 bases). Germline CDR1 reads SGHRS; CDR2 reads YFSETQ. The CDR3 contains 16 residues. V shed 5 bases and J shed 3 bases, with 19 bases lying between them. The CDR3 sequence: CASRLGASSITDTQYF. The CDR3 nucleotides are TGCGCCAGCAGACTGGGAGCGTCCTCGATAACAGATACGCAGTATTTT.

The V call is TRBV9, the J call TRBJ2-1; TRBD1 aligns across 8 bases. Unmatched junction bases numbered 2, after V lost 3 bases and J lost 0 bases. Germline-derived CDR1 and CDR2 are SGDLS and YYNGEE. The CDR3 extends over 15 amino acids. CDR3 region: CASSGQGSSYNEQFF. In DNA form, the CDR3 reads TGTGCCAGCAGCGGACAGGGGAGCTCCTACAATGAGCAGTTCTTC.

The rearrangement uses TRBV7-9 and TRBJ1-5; no firm D call. V shed 2 bases and J shed 4 bases, with 6 bases lying between them. In germline, CDR1 is SEHNR, CDR2 FQNEAQ (reference sequence). There are 13 residues in the CDR3. The CDR3 sequence: CASSLSVNQPQHF. CDR3 sequence (DNA): TGTGCCAGCAGCTTATCTGTTAATCAGCCCCAGCATTTT. The entire variable domain, with the rest obtained from reference TRBV7-9 and TRBJ1-5, is as follows: DTGVSQNPRHKITKRGQNVTFRCDPISEHNRLYWYRQTLGQGPEFLTYFQNEAQLEKSRLLSDRFSAERPKGSFSTLEIQRTEQGDSAMYLCASSLSVNQPQHFGDGTRLSIL.

This clone turned up a few times. This chain uses TRBV9 with TRBJ2-1; 7 nucleotides line up with TRBD2. The J segment lost 3 bases and the V segment lost 0 bases, leaving 0 bases of the junction unmatched. Germline-derived CDR1 and CDR2 are SGDLS and YYNGEE. The CDR3 has 14 residues. This chain's CDR3 is CASSVGGSYNEQFF. In nucleotides, the CDR3 is TGTGCCAGCAGCGTAGGCGGGAGCTACAATGAGCAGTTCTTC.

For this clone: An end of the junction differs from the germline gene, which may be a read error. Other nucleotide sequences in the sample specify the same CDR3. This chain uses TRBV9 with TRBJ1-1; tentative D call: TRBD1 (6 bases). Germline loops: CDR1 SGDLS, CDR2 YYNGEE. CDR3 length: 14 amino acids. The chain's CDR3 is CASRRDRLNGEAFF. The CDR3 nucleotides are TGCGCCAGCAGGAGAGACAGGCTGAACGGGGAAGCTTTCTTT.

This clone came up a few times. The chain is built from TRBV2 and TRBJ2-1, with 7 bases aligning to TRBD1. Germline V CDR1 and CDR2: SNHLY, FYNNEI. The CDR3 has 13 amino acids. The V and J ends lost 5 bases and 15 bases, in that order; junction bases with no gene match: 13. The CDR3: CASSTFTGVGTFF. The CDR3 nucleotides are TGTGCCAGCAGTACCTTCACAGGGGTCGGGACGTTCTTC.

CDR3: CASSPREDSGYTF. The CDR3, as DNA: TGTGCCAGCAGTCCCAGGGAAGATTCTGGCTACACCTTC. The rearrangement links TRBV2 to TRBJ1-2; tentative D call: TRBD1 (5 bases). CDR1 and CDR2 from the germline V gene are SNHLY and FYNNEI. The length of the CDR3 is 13 residues. V dropped 5 bases and J dropped 7 bases, with 14 bases sitting between them.

The chain links TRBV6-5 to TRBJ2-6; D unclear. The CDR3 loop spans 13 amino acids. The V and J ends lost 8 bases and 0 bases respectively, with 5 bases between them. Germline CDR1 and CDR2: MNHEY and SVGAGI. CDR3 sequence reads: CASSGSGANVLTF. CDR3 nucleotides: TGTGCCAGCTCCGGCTCTGGGGCCAACGTCCTGACTTTC.

There are a few counts of this clone. The V call is TRBV6-5, the J call TRBJ1-1, with D tentatively TRBD1 (5 bases). The CDR3 totals 14 residues. Germline values: CDR1 MNHEY, CDR2 SVGAGI. Trimming pared 0 bases from V and 3 bases from J, leaving 8 bases between. CDR3 in DNA: TGTGCCAGCAGTTACTCCGGGGGGTACACTGAAGCTTTCTTT. This gives the protein CASSYSGGYTEAFF.

CDR3 bases: TGTGCCAGCAGCACCGACAGGGGATTCACAGATACGCAGTATTTT. It is translated as CASSTDRGFTDTQYF. The chain couples TRBV9 to TRBJ2-3; 8 bases align to TRBD1. Germline CDR1 SGDLS, CDR2 YYNGEE. There are 15 residues in the CDR3. After removal of 4 bases from V and 2 bases from J, the junction contained 6 bases not matched to a gene.

This clone was counted a few times. The chain joins TRBV7-2 to TRBJ1-2, with D maybe TRBD1 (6 bases). Germline V gives CDR1 SGHTA, CDR2 FQGNSA. V was clipped by 0 bases and J by 3 bases, with 11 bases between them. CDR3 length: 15 residues. CDR3: CASSLAPGDHYGYTF. CDR3 DNA: TGTGCCAGCAGCTTAGCTCCAGGGGACCACTATGGCTACACCTTC.

This clone has more than one count but fewer than ten. The V and J genes are TRBV7-9 and TRBJ2-5; the D is unclear. V lost 2 bases and J 5 bases, leaving 15 bases between the germline ends. From germline, CDR1 is SEHNR and CDR2 FQNEAQ (reference sequence). There are 15 residues in the CDR3. This CDR3 is CASSLSAANLETQYF. The CDR3 DNA follows: TGTGCCAGCAGCTTAAGTGCGGCGAACCTGGAGACCCAGTACTTC.

This clone has more than one count but fewer than ten. V and J are TRBV7-9 and TRBJ1-1; TRBD1 agrees at 8 bases. Germline CDR1 is SEHNR and CDR2 is FQNEAQ (reference sequence). J gave up 5 bases and V 1 base, and 3 bases lay outside the gene matches. This CDR3 is built from 14 residues. The CDR3 DNA follows: TGTGCCAGCAGCTTAGAACAGGGGGGGACTGAAGCTTTCTTT. It yields the protein CASSLEQGGTEAFF.

This clone was counted a few times. This chain links TRBV30 with TRBJ2-1; maybe TRBD2 (6 bases). The CDR3 totals 15 residues. Germline lookup yields CDR1 GTSNPN and CDR2 SVGIG (reference sequence). Trimming left V 3 bases short and J 10 bases short, with 22 bases between. In nucleotides, the CDR3 is TGTGCCTGGAGGGGGAGAGCGGGCCTTTTAGGGGAGCAGTTCTTC. Its protein is CAWRGRAGLLGEQFF.

This chain links TRBV5-1 with TRBJ2-2; possibly TRBD1 for D (6 bases). With 0 bases removed from V and 5 bases from J, the gap between germline ends came to 8 bases. CDR3 length: 14 residues. Germline V gene sequence: CDR1 SGHRS, CDR2 YFSETQ. CDR3 DNA: TGCGCCAGCAGCTTGGACAGGGTGACCGGGGAGCTGTTTTTT. Its translation is CASSLDRVTGELFF.

V is TRBV4-3 and J is TRBJ2-7; 10 bases match TRBD2. This CDR3 spans 14 amino acids. V dropped 4 bases and J dropped 6; count of bases not matched to a gene: 6. Germline V CDR1 and CDR2: LGHNA, YSLEER. CDR3 DNA: TGCGCCAGCAGCCCTGGACTAGCGGTGGGCGAGCAGTACTTC. Its translation: CASSPGLAVGEQYF.

This clone occurred a few times. The chain couples TRBV5-1 to TRBJ2-7; 7 nucleotides agree with TRBD2. The CDR3 length is 12 residues. The V gene end was trimmed by 4 bases and the J gene end by 6 bases; junction bases not matched to a gene: 4. CDR1 is SGHRS and CDR2 is YFSETQ in the germline V gene. The CDR3 sequence is CASSKLATEQYF. The CDR3 DNA reads as TGCGCCAGCAGCAAACTAGCGACCGAGCAGTACTTC.

The gene calls are TRBV5-1 and TRBJ2-7; 8 nucleotides match TRBD1. With 4 bases clipped from V and 5 bases from J, the junction kept 11 bases outside the gene matches. The CDR3 runs 15 residues. The germline V gene has CDR1 SGHRS and CDR2 YFSETQ. CDR3 nucleotide sequence: TGCGCCAGCAGCCCAGGGACAGGCGCAGGGGACGAGCAGTACTTC. Translated, it gives CASSPGTGAGDEQYF.

This clone has a handful of counts. The V call is TRBV28, the J call TRBJ1-5; 7 bases fit TRBD1. The CDR3 sequence is 14 residues long. Germline assignment: CDR1 MDHEN and CDR2 SYDVKM. Germline trimming cut 7 bases from V and 7 bases from J; bases unmatched to any gene: 10. The CDR3 reads CASNFEGAEQPQHF. CDR3 nucleotides: TGTGCCAGCAATTTCGAGGGGGCCGAACAGCCCCAGCATTTT.

This clone was detected only a few times. The chain combines TRBV2 with TRBJ2-5; D is perhaps TRBD1 (6 bases). Germline V gene lookup returns CDR1 SNHLY and CDR2 FYNNEI. The CDR3 has 15 residues. V was cut by 4 bases and J by 5 bases, with 17 bases left in between. The CDR3 reads CASSGDIGAMETQYF. The CDR3 bases are TGTGCCAGCAGTGGGGACATCGGTGCGATGGAGACCCAGTACTTC.

The V gene is TRBV5-1, the J gene TRBJ2-7; TRBD1 agrees at 9 bases. With V trimmed by 4 bases and J by 5 bases, 7 bases remained unmatched. The CDR3 runs 14 residues. Germline V lookup: CDR1 SGHRS, CDR2 YFSETQ. CDR3 sequence: CASSPDRGRNEQYF. The CDR3 DNA reads TGCGCCAGCAGCCCGGACAGGGGAAGAAACGAGCAGTACTTC.

V gene TRBV5-1 combines with J gene TRBJ2-5; D not resolved. V dropped 0 bases and J dropped 5 bases, with 8 bases sitting between them. Germline V gives CDR1 SGHRS, CDR2 YFSETQ. The CDR3 contains 13 residues. CDR3 nucleotide sequence: TGCGCCAGCAGCTTGGGAAGCTCGGAGACCCAGTACTTC. It specifies CASSLGSSETQYF.

V gene TRBV7-6 combines with J gene TRBJ2-3, with 8 bases that match TRBD2. Germline lookup yields CDR1 SGHVS and CDR2 FNYEAQ. This CDR3 has 16 amino acids. With 2 bases clipped from V and 5 bases from J, the junction kept 9 bases outside the gene matches. Here the CDR3 reads CASSLMTGGPEDTQYF. In DNA, the CDR3 is TGTGCCAGCAGCTTAATGACGGGAGGGCCTGAAGATACGCAGTATTTT.

This clone turned up a few times. The chain uses TRBV9 and TRBJ1-1, with 7 bases fitting TRBD1. The CDR3 is 13 residues long. CDR1 SGDLS and CDR2 YYNGEE come from the germline V gene. Losses at the gene ends were 2 bases for V and 7 bases for J; bases not matched to a gene: 5. Here the CDR3 reads CASSVTGVNEAFF. The CDR3 coding sequence is TGTGCCAGCAGCGTTACAGGGGTGAATGAAGCTTTCTTT. The whole variable domain, filled in from reference TRBV9 and TRBJ1-1, reads DSGVTQTPKHLITATGQRVTLRCSPRSGDLSVYWYQQSLDQGLQFLIQYYNGEERAKGNILERFSAQQFPDLHSELNLSSLELGDSALYFCASSVTGVNEAFFGQGTRLTVV.

This clone was counted only a few times. V gene TRBV18 combines with J gene TRBJ1-4; D may be TRBD1 (6 bases). The V gene lost 1 base and the J gene lost 13 bases, with 10 bases spanning the gap. Looked up from germline, CDR1 is KGHSH and CDR2 is LQKENI. This CDR3 region has 12 residues. The CDR3 sequence is CASSPQDRLLFF. The CDR3 DNA is TGTGCCAGCTCACCACAGGACAGATTACTGTTTTTT. The full variable domain, with the rest looked up from reference TRBV18 and TRBJ1-4, is NAGVMQNPRHLVRRRGQEARLRCSPMKGHSHVYWYRQLPEEGLKFMVYLQKENIIDESGMPKERFSAEFPKEGPSILRIQQVVRGDSAAYFCASSPQDRLLFFGSGTQLSVL.

The chain uses TRBV5-1 and TRBJ2-3; 8 bases match TRBD1. This CDR3 spans 15 amino acids. J lost 2 bases, V lost 3 bases, and 5 bases had no gene match. Germline V gene sequence: CDR1 SGHRS, CDR2 YFSETQ. CDR3 amino acids: CASSSTGEYTDTQYF. As DNA, the CDR3 is TGCGCCAGCAGCTCGACAGGGGAATACACAGATACGCAGTATTTT.

On this clone itself: The junction departs from the called germline gene at one end, perhaps through a read error. The CDR3 DNA sequence: TGTGCCAGCAGCTTAGTAGCGGGAGTCTCCAACGAGCAGTACTTC. Amino acid sequence: CASSLVAGVSNEQYF. The chain is built from TRBV7-2 and TRBJ2-7; 9 positions match TRBD2. The CDR3 has 15 amino acids. The germline gives CDR1 SGHTA, CDR2 FQGNSA.

This clone was found a few times. CDR3 region: CASSHDQGKQTQYF. The CDR3 bases are TGCGCCAGCAGCCATGATCAGGGAAAACAGACCCAGTACTTC. This rearrangement joins TRBV5-1 to TRBJ2-5, with a possible D match to TRBD1 (5 bases). The V gene's germline CDR1 is SGHRS and CDR2 YFSETQ. The CDR3 extends over 14 amino acids. The V end was cut by 4 bases, the J end by 6 bases, with 16 bases between.

This clone was counted a few times. The chain links TRBV7-2 to TRBJ1-5; D might be TRBD1 (5 bases). CDR1 SGHTA and CDR2 FQGNSA come from the germline V gene. Trimming took off 5 bases at V and 6 bases at J, with 8 bases between the two ends. The CDR3 is made up of 12 amino acids. The CDR3: CASSRDSQPQHF. The CDR3 region has the DNA TGTGCCAGCAGCCGAGACAGTCAGCCCCAGCATTTT.

This clone was seen only a few times. The rearrangement joins TRBV5-6 to TRBJ2-7, with a weak D call TRBD2 (7 bases). The V end lost 4 bases, the J end lost 3 bases, and 14 bases lay between the germline ends. Germline CDR1 is SGHDT and CDR2 is YYEEEE. The CDR3 runs to 14 residues. This CDR3 is CASSRGAGNYEQYF. In DNA, the CDR3 is TGTGCCAGCAGCCGGGGGGCAGGGAACTACGAGCAGTACTTC.

This clone was seen a handful of times. The J gene is TRBJ2-4, the V gene TRBV2, with TRBD2 matching 9 bases. Trimming took 10 bases from V and 1 from J; bases not matched to a gene: 2. CDR3 length equals 13 residues. Germline-derived CDR1 and CDR2 are SNHLY and FYNNEI. The CDR3 sequence: CATGTSAKNIQYF. CDR3 nucleotides: TGTGCCACTGGGACTAGCGCCAAAAACATTCAGTACTTC.

The rearrangement uses TRBV15 and TRBJ2-7; 12 bases agree with TRBD2. Germline V gives CDR1 LNHNV, CDR2 YYDKDF (reference sequence). Losses at the gene ends were 5 bases for V and 5 bases for J; bases not matched to a gene: 10. This CDR3 has 16 amino acids. DNA of the CDR3: TGTGCCACCAGCGGTCTAGCGGGAGGGCCGGACCACGAGCAGTACTTC. Its protein is CATSGLAGGPDHEQYF. The variable domain in full, completed from reference TRBV15 and TRBJ2-7, reads DAMVIQNPRYQVTQFGKPVTLSCSQTLNHNVMYWYQQKSSQAPKLLFHYYDKDFNNEADTPDNFQSRRPNTSFCFLDIRSPGLGDTAMYLCATSGLAGGPDHEQYFGPGTRLTVT.